This TCR beta chain derives from a study of cytomegalovirus exposure and HLA in healthy donors. 13 Jbeta primers and 60 Vbeta primers were used for the PCR. The data were produced by immunoSEQ multiplex PCR, yet TCRdb's version contains in-frame clones alone and is incomplete. The profile shows some 240,000 clones, almost 80% of them singletons. V shed 4 bases and J shed 1 base, with 4 bases lying between them. CDR3 size: 12 residues. Germline CDR1 SGHRS, CDR2 YFSETQ. The sequence was obtained from a male donor in good health and CMV-seronegative. Sequences were obtained from PBMCs. The chain employs TRBV5-1 and TRBJ2-3, with no clear D. The CDR3 is CASSAGTDTQYF. The DNA of the CDR3 is TGCGCCAGCAGCGCGGGCACAGATACGCAGTATTTT.